This is a list of T cell receptor beta chains from one sample in a study of blood T cells in healthy people across ages. TCRdb re-analysed the 5' RACE reads in MiXCR, keeping a single row per CDR3 protein. This table has around 970,000 distinct CDR3 sequences, around 54% appearing once. Sequenced: blood. The source is a woman aged 55-69 years in good health. The CDR3 runs from the conserved cysteine through the conserved F or W. D genes are given only for firm matches. Not all rows give a size; the values are once, few, many and, for expanded clones, a class.

d_gene: TRBD1; len: 14; abundance: .; j_gene: TRBJ2-3; v_gene: TRBV29-1; CDR3aa: CSVPDQGALDTQYF; CDR3nt: TGCAGCGTCCCTGACCAGGGGGCTCTAGATACGCAGTATTTT
d_gene: TRBD1; len: 13; abundance: few; j_gene: TRBJ2-7; v_gene: TRBV2; CDR3aa: CASGPQGSLEQYF; CDR3nt: TGTGCCAGCGGACCACAGGGGTCCCTCGAGCAGTACTTC
d_gene: .; len: 14; abundance: .; j_gene: TRBJ2-5; v_gene: TRBV7-2; CDR3aa: CASSWGEGAKTQYF; CDR3nt: TGTGCCAGCAGCTGGGGAGAGGGCGCAAAGACCCAGTACTTC
d_gene: .; len: 17; abundance: .; j_gene: TRBJ2-1; v_gene: TRBV27; CDR3aa: CVSSITPEKEDYNEQFF; CDR3nt: TGTGTCAGCAGTATCACCCCCGAGAAGGAAGACTACAATGAGCAGTTCTTC
d_gene: TRBD1; len: 15; abundance: .; j_gene: TRBJ1-2; v_gene: TRBV24-1; CDR3aa: CATSDPTGTDYGYTF; CDR3nt: TGTGCCACCAGTGATCCGACCGGGACAGATTATGGCTACACCTTC
d_gene: .; len: 13; abundance: .; j_gene: TRBJ2-3; v_gene: TRBV29-1; CDR3aa: CSVPQTNTDTQYF; CDR3nt: TGCAGCGTTCCCCAGACCAACACAGATACGCAGTATTTT
d_gene: .; len: 14; abundance: .; j_gene: TRBJ2-1; v_gene: TRBV14; CDR3aa: CASSRPDRYNEQFF; CDR3nt: TGTGCCAGCAGCCGCCCCGACCGCTACAATGAGCAGTTCTTC
d_gene: TRBD2; len: 16; abundance: .; j_gene: TRBJ2-1; v_gene: TRBV7-8; CDR3aa: CASSRTSGNGYNEQFF; CDR3nt: TGTGCCAGCAGCAGGACTAGCGGGAATGGGTACAATGAGCAGTTCTTC
d_gene: TRBD1; len: 14; abundance: .; j_gene: TRBJ2-1; v_gene: TRBV3-1; CDR3aa: CASSSGQVYGEQFF; CDR3nt: TGTGCCAGCAGTTCCGGACAGGTTTACGGTGAGCAGTTCTTC
d_gene: .; len: 13; abundance: few; j_gene: TRBJ2-5; v_gene: TRBV7-9; CDR3aa: CASSQEIEQTQYF; CDR3nt: TGTGCCAGCAGCCAAGAAATTGAGCAGACCCAGTACTTC
d_gene: .; len: 11; abundance: .; j_gene: TRBJ2-7; v_gene: TRBV30; CDR3aa: CAWGMRDEQYF; CDR3nt: TGTGCCTGGGGAATGAGGGACGAGCAGTACTTC
d_gene: TRBD1; len: 14; abundance: .; j_gene: TRBJ2-1; v_gene: TRBV7-2; CDR3aa: CASSLGQGVGEQFF; CDR3nt: TGCGCCAGCAGCTTGGGACAGGGGGTCGGTGAGCAGTTCTTC
d_gene: TRBD1; len: 15; abundance: .; j_gene: TRBJ2-1; v_gene: TRBV5-6; CDR3aa: CASSTGVSRANEQFF; CDR3nt: TGTGCCAGCAGCACAGGGGTAAGCAGAGCCAATGAGCAGTTCTTC
d_gene: .; len: 14; abundance: .; j_gene: TRBJ2-3; v_gene: TRBV4-1; CDR3aa: CASKPWGEADTQYF; CDR3nt: TGCGCCAGCAAGCCGTGGGGCGAGGCAGATACGCAGTATTTT
d_gene: .; len: 11; abundance: few; j_gene: TRBJ2-1; v_gene: TRBV28; CDR3aa: CATPQDDEQFF; CDR3nt: TGTGCCACCCCGCAGGACGATGAGCAGTTCTTC
d_gene: TRBD2; len: 15; abundance: few; j_gene: TRBJ2-5; v_gene: TRBV27; CDR3aa: CASSLRGLAVETQYF; CDR3nt: TGTGCCAGCAGTTTACGGGGACTAGCAGTAGAGACCCAGTACTTC
d_gene: TRBD2; len: 16; abundance: .; j_gene: TRBJ2-3; v_gene: TRBV3-1; CDR3aa: CASSQVGGGPTDTQYF; CDR3nt: TGTGCCAGCAGCCAAGTGGGGGGAGGGCCCACAGATACGCAGTATTTT
d_gene: .; len: 15; abundance: .; j_gene: TRBJ2-7; v_gene: TRBV12-3/TRBV12-4; CDR3aa: CASSLGDTSLYEQYF; CDR3nt: TGTGCCAGCAGTTTAGGGGATACCTCACTTTACGAGCAGTACTTC
d_gene: TRBD1; len: 15; abundance: .; j_gene: TRBJ2-7; v_gene: TRBV20-1; CDR3aa: CSARDQRQGNYEQYF; CDR3nt: TGCAGTGCTAGAGATCAGAGACAGGGGAACTACGAGCAGTACTTC
d_gene: TRBD1; len: 16; abundance: .; j_gene: TRBJ2-3; v_gene: TRBV7-2; CDR3aa: CASRLTGGANTDTQYF; CDR3nt: TGTGCCAGCAGGTTAACAGGGGGCGCTAACACAGATACGCAGTATTTT
d_gene: TRBD2; len: 15; abundance: few; j_gene: TRBJ2-7; v_gene: TRBV7-6; CDR3aa: CASSLAPGGPYEQYF; CDR3nt: TGTGCCAGCAGCTTAGCGCCGGGAGGGCCCTACGAGCAGTACTTC
d_gene: .; len: 13; abundance: once; j_gene: TRBJ2-3; v_gene: TRBV6-4; CDR3aa: CASSDSYTDTQYF; CDR3nt: TGTGCCAGCAGTGACTCTTACACAGATACGCAGTATTTT
d_gene: .; len: 15; abundance: .; j_gene: TRBJ2-7; v_gene: TRBV28; CDR3aa: CASSPTGRQPYEQYF; CDR3nt: TGTGCCAGCAGTCCAACGGGGAGACAGCCTTACGAGCAGTACTTC
d_gene: TRBD1; len: 15; abundance: .; j_gene: TRBJ2-1; v_gene: TRBV20-1; CDR3aa: CSAGDRAKGDNEQFF; CDR3nt: TGCAGTGCTGGGGACAGGGCTAAGGGGGACAATGAGCAGTTCTTC
d_gene: TRBD1; len: 18; abundance: .; j_gene: TRBJ2-4; v_gene: TRBV15; CDR3aa: CATSSPVSGQGSKNIQYF; CDR3nt: TGTGCCACCAGCAGTCCCGTATCGGGACAGGGTTCCAAAAACATTCAGTACTTC
d_gene: TRBD2; len: 17; abundance: .; j_gene: TRBJ2-2; v_gene: TRBV27; CDR3aa: CASSLEGTSVSTGELFF; CDR3nt: TGTGCCAGCAGTTTAGAGGGGACTAGCGTCTCCACCGGGGAGCTGTTTTTT